This TCR beta chain was identified in a study of response to subunit inactivated influenza vaccine. General study points: Authors suggested that a seasonal influenza vaccination recruits few new T cells each time.

This clonotype was counted between two and nine times. The antigen is undetermined. In germline, CDR1 is LGHDT, CDR2 YNNKEL (reference sequence). V was shortened by 3 bases and J by 3 bases, with 9 bases between the two germline ends. This CDR3 has 13 residues. TCRdb recomputed calls from the RT-PCR reads with MiXCR, one row per CDR3 protein. The repertoire consists of hundreds of thousands of distinct CDR3 sequences, with about 25% occurring once and the leading ten covering 1.5% to 2%. The sequence was obtained from a man aged 45 to 65 who received an inactivated influenza vaccine. The chain carries TRBV3-1 and TRBJ2-7, with D possibly TRBD2 on 5 matching bases. The specimen was CD4+ T cells sorted from PBMCs, collected 5 to 6 days after vaccination. The CDR3: CASSQREGYEQYF. CDR3 sequence (DNA): TGTGCCAGCAGCCAGAGGGAAGGCTACGAGCAGTACTTC.